This T cell receptor beta chain was captured in a study of shared clonotypes between healthy human individuals. Regarding the study as a whole: Sampling included only blood; tissue repertoires likely differ.

On this clone itself: Its antigen is unknown.

Clones were read by immunoSEQ multiplex PCR, and TCRdb kept only the in-frame ones, dropping some. The data contain hundreds of thousands of clones, roughly 70% of them seen just once; the ten biggest clones take up 1.5% to 2%. The sequence came from a woman in her 30s in good health. The sequencing input was memory CD4+ T cells sorted from blood. The subset: CD45RA-negative fraction.

CDR3 residues: CASTVRGQGNQPQHF. The CDR3 DNA is TGTGCCAGTACCGTACGTGGACAGGGCAATCAGCCCCAGCATTTT. The rearrangement uses TRBV19 and TRBJ1-5; 7 nucleotides line up with TRBD1. This CDR3 has 15 residues. The V segment lost 7 bases and the J segment 2 bases; nucleotides outside the gene matches: 8. Germline V gene sequence: CDR1 LNHDA, CDR2 SQIVND (reference sequence).